The present T cell receptor beta chain was sequenced within a study of cytomegalovirus exposure and HLA in healthy donors. Whole-study results and caveats: A few CMV-associated chains were confirmed in vitro to be specific for CMV antigens. Many donors carried some public TCRs, although rarity characterized most TCR sequences. It was reported that the classifier diagnosed cytomegalovirus status with high specificity and sensitivity in both the original and validation cohorts.

The donors were members of the validation cohort comprising over a hundred subjects, separate from the roughly 730-subject first cohort. Details on this clone: The target antigen is unknown.

TCRdb's table, derived via immunoSEQ multiplex PCR, lists solely in-frame clones and lacks some. Among more than 110,000 clones, about 94% were seen once, and the ten largest hold 1.8%. Germline assignment: CDR1 SQVTM and CDR2 ANQGSEA. Trimming cost V 4 bases and J 5 bases; bases outside gene matches: 10. CDR3 size: 14 residues. V usage is TRBV29-1 and J usage is TRBJ1-2; TRBD1 aligns across 7 bases. Sequenced input: PBMCs. This receptor was taken from a man between 18 and 35 years old in good health and CMV-seropositive. CDR3 bases: TGCAGCGTTGTGAAGCGCGGGACAGTTTATGGCTACACCTTC. This codes for CSVVKRGTVYGYTF.